These 15 T cell receptor beta chains share one sample of origin, sequenced in a study of somatic mutations in cytotoxic T cells in rheumatoid arthritis. Using immunoSEQ multiplex PCR, the repertoire was profiled, and TCRdb retains in-frame clones only, with some absent. The table lists fewer than 30,000 clones, 70% to 85% of them singletons. The sample comprised CD8+ T cells sorted from blood. These receptors were collected from a woman younger than 35 in good health.

CDR3 nucleotide sequence: TGTGCCACCAGCAGGGTGGGGGCGGGAGGCTACAATGAGCAGTTCTTC. Translating gives CATSRVGAGGYNEQFF. The rearrangement links TRBV15 to TRBJ2-1, with 8 bases matching TRBD2. The V and J ends lost 3 bases and 3 bases, in that order; junction bases with no gene match: 7. The CDR3 spans 16 residues. The germline CDR1 and CDR2 sequences are LNHNV and YYDKDF (reference sequence).

This clone was seen more than once but under ten times. The chain joins TRBV7-9 to TRBJ1-6; D is undetermined. Germline V gives CDR1 SEHNR, CDR2 FQNEAQ (reference sequence). V was pared by 2 bases and J by 0 bases, with 8 bases between. The CDR3 has 16 amino acids. Here the CDR3 DNA reads TGTGCCAGCAGCTTAATGGGGAGCTCCTATAATTCACCCCTCCACTTT. Translation: CASSLMGSSYNSPLHF.

This clone occurred a few times. The chain is built from TRBV7-9 and TRBJ2-7; 7 bases map to TRBD1. The ends lost 5 bases at V and 3 bases at J; junction bases unmatched: 7. The germline V gene encodes CDR1 SEHNR and CDR2 FQNEAQ (reference sequence). The CDR3 consists of 14 residues. The chain's CDR3 is CASSALGTDYEQYF. The CDR3 region has the DNA TGTGCCAGCAGCGCCCTCGGGACAGACTACGAGCAGTACTTC. Complete variable domain (other parts from reference TRBV7-9 and TRBJ2-7): DTGVSQNPRHKITKRGQNVTFRCDPISEHNRLYWYRQTLGQGPEFLTYFQNEAQLEKSRLLSDRFSAERPKGSFSTLEIQRTEQGDSAMYLCASSALGTDYEQYFGPGTRLTVT.

As DNA, the CDR3 is TGTGCCAGCACCTCCGACACAGATACGCAGTATTTT. Translated, it gives CASTSDTDTQYF. This chain joins TRBV11-2 and TRBJ2-3; no reliable D call. V lost 7 bases, J lost 2 bases, and 7 bases lay in between. The CDR3 has 12 amino acids. The germline gives CDR1 SGHAT, CDR2 FQNNGV. Drawing the rest from reference TRBV11-2 and TRBJ2-3, the complete variable domain is EAGVAQSPRYKIIEKRQSVAFWCNPISGHATLYWYQQILGQGPKLLIQFQNNGVVDDSQLPKDRFSAERLKGVDSTLKIQPAKLEDSAVYLCASTSDTDTQYFGPGTRLTVL.

The chain carries TRBV5-8 and TRBJ1-2; TRBD1 might be the D (6 bases). Trimming removed 0 bases at V and 5 bases at J, with 17 bases between. The germline CDR1 and CDR2 sequences are SGHTS and YDEGEE. The CDR3 is 16 residues long. CDR3 loop: CASSLGQQGSKYGYTF. CDR3 sequence (DNA): TGTGCCAGCAGCTTGGGCCAACAGGGATCAAAATATGGCTACACCTTC.

The CDR3 DNA reads TGTGCCAGTACCACAGGGCACAATCAGCCCCAGCATTTT. Its translation: CASTTGHNQPQHF. The chain combines TRBV27 with TRBJ1-5, with a tentative D call TRBD1 (6 bases). Germline CDR1 is MNHEY and CDR2 is SMNVEV (reference sequence). This CDR3 is built from 13 residues. Trimming pared 9 bases from V and 3 bases from J, leaving 12 bases between.

This clone appeared a few times. The rearrangement uses TRBV7-7 and TRBJ2-1; 8 nucleotides match TRBD1. V dropped 1 base and J dropped 6; count of bases not matched to a gene: 5. Germline V gives CDR1 SSHAT, CDR2 FNYEAQ (reference sequence). The CDR3 is 15 amino acids. CDR3 sequence reads: CASSLGTGTGNEQFF. CDR3 coding DNA: TGTGCCAGCAGCTTAGGCACCGGGACAGGCAATGAGCAGTTCTTC.

The V and J genes are TRBV6-1 and TRBJ2-1, with D perhaps matching TRBD1 (6 bases). Trimming pared 10 bases from V and 5 bases from J, leaving 15 bases between. CDR3 length: 13 residues. Germline-derived CDR1 and CDR2 are MNHNS and SASEGT. The CDR3 is CAITGFLDNEQFF. The CDR3 DNA reads as TGTGCCATCACAGGGTTTTTGGACAATGAGCAGTTCTTC.

The chain links TRBV7-9 to TRBJ2-1; TRBD2 matches at 7 bases. Looked up from germline, CDR1 is SEHNR and CDR2 is FQNEAQ (reference sequence). The ends lost 7 bases at V and 7 bases at J; junction bases unmatched: 10. This CDR3 has 14 amino acids. The CDR3, as DNA: TGTGCCAGCACTTACCGCGGGAGCTCAAATGAGCAGTTCTTC. This translates into CASTYRGSSNEQFF. Complete variable domain (other parts from reference TRBV7-9 and TRBJ2-1): DTGVSQNPRHKITKRGQNVTFRCDPISEHNRLYWYRQTLGQGPEFLTYFQNEAQLEKSRLLSDRFSAERPKGSFSTLEIQRTEQGDSAMYLCASTYRGSSNEQFFGPGTRLTVL.

The chain is built from TRBV27 and TRBJ1-2; the D is unclear. Trimming took off 8 bases at V and 2 bases at J, with 12 bases between the two ends. This CDR3 has 13 amino acids. Germline assignment: CDR1 MNHEY and CDR2 SMNVEV (reference sequence). The CDR3 DNA follows: TGTGCCAGCCCCCCGACCGACAACTATGGCTACACCTTC. Translation gives CASPPTDNYGYTF.

This clone was observed a single time. The V call is TRBV30, the J call TRBJ2-5; weak D call: TRBD1 (6 bases). Deletions cut 2 bases from V and 2 bases from J, with 15 bases between. This CDR3 comprises 15 residues. Germline V gene data show CDR1 as GTSNPN and CDR2 as SVGIG (reference sequence). CDR3 coding DNA: TGTGCCTGGAGTTCCCCCCGACAGGTGCAAGAGACCCAGTACTTC. Translating gives CAWSSPRQVQETQYF.

The gene calls are TRBV4-1 and TRBJ2-3, with D perhaps TRBD2 (5 bases). Trimming stripped 0 bases from V and 2 bases from J, with 9 bases between. The CDR3 totals 15 residues. CDR1 MGHRA and CDR2 YSYEKL come from the germline V gene. The CDR3 spells CASSQEGLNTDTQYF. CDR3 coding DNA: TGCGCCAGCAGCCAAGAAGGACTCAACACAGATACGCAGTATTTT.

This chain joins TRBV7-8 and TRBJ2-2; D gene uncertain. V was trimmed by 1 base and J by 6 bases, leaving 15 bases between them. This CDR3 region has 16 residues. Germline CDR1 reads SGHVS; CDR2 reads FQNEAQ. The CDR3 spells CASSLVEVFGSGELFF. Here the CDR3 DNA reads TGTGCCAGCAGCTTAGTCGAAGTTTTTGGTTCCGGGGAGCTGTTTTTT.

CDR3 amino acids: CASSQGFGREDTQYF. In DNA form, the CDR3 reads TGTGCCAGCAGTCAGGGATTCGGTAGGGAAGATACGCAGTATTTT. The chain couples TRBV2 to TRBJ2-3, with a tentative D call TRBD1 (5 bases). The CDR3 is 15 residues long. Germline CDR1 and CDR2: SNHLY and FYNNEI. V lost 5 bases, J lost 5 bases, and 17 bases lay in between.

This clone has just one count. The V and J genes are TRBV4-1 and TRBJ2-1; 8 nucleotides align to TRBD2. The V gene end was trimmed by 8 bases and the J gene end by 7 bases; junction bases not matched to a gene: 7. CDR3 size: 13 residues. CDR1 and CDR2 from the germline V gene are MGHRA and YSYEKL. CDR3 region: CASGSGSLNEQFF. As DNA, the CDR3 is TGCGCCAGCGGCAGCGGGAGTCTAAATGAGCAGTTCTTC.